This T cell receptor beta chain was captured by sequencing in a study of T cell responses to AZD1222 COVID-19 vaccine. The ends were cut back, 1 base at V and 1 base at J, with 11 bases in the middle. The CDR3 is made up of 15 amino acids. Germline V CDR1 and CDR2: GTSNPN, SVGIG (reference sequence). Second-dose recipients at about 4 or about 12 weeks were treated as one pooled group. General observations from the study: Clonal diversity may have been underestimated, and the donors were mostly white British, with more females than males. Spike as a whole was targeted by vaccine-associated CD4 TCRs, dominant at 160-218 and 743-854. The breadth and depth of Spike-specific TCRs increased once two AZD1222 doses had been given.

Sequencing was performed with immunoSEQ multiplex PCR; in TCRdb, only in-frame clones are kept and a portion is missing. The sample includes some 170,000 clones, over 75% of them seen just once. A remark on this clone: Its specificity is not known.

The clonotype originates from an adult who received the AZD1222 COVID-19 vaccine. The source was peripheral blood, collected 28 days after the second AZD1222 dose. The chain is built from TRBV30 and TRBJ1-3; D unresolved. For the CDR3, the DNA is TGTGCCTGGAGTGACCAAAACGCATCTGGAAACACCATATATTTT. It specifies CAWSDQNASGNTIYF.